This passage covers 20 T cell receptor beta chains from one sample sequenced in a study of Ad26.COV2.S vaccination and SARS-CoV-2 variants. The treatment was: roughly 18 received Ad26.COV2.S at low or high dose, single or two shots; a few received placebo; per-sample allocation not given. Day 63 after the first vaccine or placebo injection was the time point for sampling. Method: immunoSEQ multiplex PCR; TCRdb's copy keeps in-frame clones and lacks some. The data show some 410,000 clones, with about 92% seen just once and less than 2% held by the top ten. The sequences come from peripheral blood, collected in a trial of Ad26.COV2.S vaccine versus placebo. The receptors were gathered from a person between 18 and 60 years old who received the Ad26.COV2.S COVID-19 vaccine or a placebo.

V is TRBV5-1 and J is TRBJ2-7; possibly TRBD1 for D (5 bases). Trimming pared 2 bases from V and 6 bases from J, leaving 9 bases between. The CDR3 consists of 12 residues. Germline V gives CDR1 SGHRS, CDR2 YFSETQ. CDR3 loop: CASSFDSLEQYF. The CDR3 DNA sequence: TGCGCCAGCAGCTTCGACAGCCTCGAGCAGTACTTC.

The chain couples TRBV30 to TRBJ2-4; D is uncertain. The CDR3 runs to 19 residues. CDR1 and CDR2 (germline): GTSNPN, SVGIG (reference sequence). The ends were cut back, 2 bases at V and 0 bases at J, with 23 bases in the middle. The CDR3 DNA is TGTGCCTGGAGTCCTCTGGGCCCCCTCTCGACAAGAGCCAAAAACATTCAGTACTTC. Translation: CAWSPLGPLSTRAKNIQYF.

CDR3 sequence reads: CASRVRRDGAYEQYF. The CDR3 nucleotides read TGCGCCAGCAGGGTACGAAGGGACGGAGCCTACGAGCAGTACTTC. The gene calls are TRBV10-1 and TRBJ2-7, with D perhaps matching TRBD1 or TRBD2 (5 bases each). Germline CDR1 reads WNHNN; CDR2 reads SYGVQD (reference sequence). CDR3 length equals 15 residues. V shed 6 bases and J shed 2 bases, with 17 bases lying between them.

The V and J genes are TRBV7-2 and TRBJ2-7; D call uncertain. This CDR3 is 13 amino acids long. Germline CDR1 is SGHTA and CDR2 is FQGNSA. V lost 5 bases, J lost 3 bases, and 11 bases lay in between. The CDR3, as DNA: TGTGCCAGCAGCAAAACAGTTCTCTACGAGCAGTACTTC. Protein product: CASSKTVLYEQYF.

The rearrangement links TRBV10-3 to TRBJ1-2, with 10 bases fitting TRBD1. The ends lost 7 bases at V and 4 bases at J; junction bases unmatched: 9. CDR3 length equals 15 residues. Germline V lookup: CDR1 ENHRY, CDR2 SYGVKD. The CDR3 region is CAINHPGQGLYGYTF. The CDR3 nucleotides are TGTGCCATCAATCATCCGGGACAGGGGCTCTATGGCTACACCTTC.

The V gene is TRBV4-1, the J gene TRBJ1-5; D is possibly TRBD1 (6 bases). CDR1 is MGHRA, CDR2 YSYEKL, per germline. The CDR3 is 15 residues long. Trimming removed 1 base at V and 6 bases at J, with 13 bases between. The CDR3 sequence is CASSQAQGLRQPQHF. CDR3 in DNA: TGCGCCAGCAGCCAAGCACAGGGATTACGTCAGCCCCAGCATTTT.

This clone was detected only a few times. V is TRBV9 and J is TRBJ1-3, with D perhaps matching TRBD1 (6 bases). The CDR3 runs to 17 residues. Trimming removed 4 bases at V and 0 bases at J, with 17 bases between. Germline V gives CDR1 SGDLS, CDR2 YYNGEE. The CDR3 bases are TGTGCCAGCAGCATGAGAAAGGACAGCCACTCTGGAAACACCATATATTTT. This translates into CASSMRKDSHSGNTIYF.

The V gene is TRBV7-8, the J gene TRBJ1-1, with 9 bases identical to TRBD1. This CDR3 region has 15 residues. Germline values: CDR1 SGHVS, CDR2 FQNEAQ. The V segment lost 5 bases and the J segment 0 bases; nucleotides outside the gene matches: 4. CDR3 in amino acids: CASSRGTGMNTEAFF. Here the CDR3 DNA reads TGTGCCAGCAGCAGAGGGACAGGGATGAACACTGAAGCTTTCTTT.

The rearrangement links TRBV4-1 to TRBJ1-5; a weak D match, TRBD1 (5 bases). CDR3 length equals 14 residues. Germline CDR1 MGHRA, CDR2 YSYEKL. Trimming left V 6 bases short and J 6 bases short, with 15 bases between. The DNA of the CDR3 is TGCGCCAGCAGTCCCGGGGCTGGAGGTCAGCCCCAGCATTTT. It is translated as CASSPGAGGQPQHF.

This chain links TRBV9 with TRBJ2-1, with unresolved D. Germline CDR1 reads SGDLS; CDR2 reads YYNGEE. Trimming left V 4 bases short and J 4 bases short, with 12 bases between. CDR3 length: 14 amino acids. The CDR3 DNA follows: TGTGCCAGCAGCCCCTGGGCGCCGTACAATGAGCAGTTCTTC. Protein sequence: CASSPWAPYNEQFF. Variable domain in full (rest from reference TRBV9 and TRBJ2-1): DSGVTQTPKHLITATGQRVTLRCSPRSGDLSVYWYQQSLDQGLQFLIQYYNGEERAKGNILERFSAQQFPDLHSELNLSSLELGDSALYFCASSPWAPYNEQFFGPGTRLTVL.

This rearrangement joins TRBV7-9 to TRBJ1-1, with D unresolved. The CDR3 spans 13 residues. Germline assignment: CDR1 SEHNR and CDR2 FQNEAQ (reference sequence). V lost 5 bases and J lost 0, with 7 bases in between. CDR3 nucleotides: TGTGCCAGCAGCGCAGAGGTGAACACTGAAGCTTTCTTT. This gives the protein CASSAEVNTEAFF.

The gene calls are TRBV5-1 and TRBJ2-1; 13 bases agree with TRBD2. This CDR3 is 15 amino acids long. Trimming took 0 bases from V and 10 from J; bases not matched to a gene: 4. Germline V gene lookup returns CDR1 SGHRS and CDR2 YFSETQ. The CDR3 reads CASSLDTSGGAEQFF. The CDR3 DNA follows: TGCGCCAGCAGCTTGGATACTAGCGGGGGGGCCGAGCAGTTCTTC. Filled out from reference TRBV5-1 and TRBJ2-1, the complete variable domain reads KAGVTQTPRYLIKTRGQQVTLSCSPISGHRSVSWYQQTPGQGLQFLFEYFSETQRNKGNFPGRFSGRQFSNSRSEMNVSTLELGDSALYLCASSLDTSGGAEQFFGPGTRLTVL.

The chain recombines TRBV9 with TRBJ1-2, with 9 bases lining up with TRBD1. V lost 0 bases to trimming and J lost 5 bases; unmatched junction nucleotides: 5. This CDR3 has 15 residues. Germline lookup yields CDR1 SGDLS and CDR2 YYNGEE. The CDR3 loop reads CASSVEDRGWYGYTF. CDR3 coding DNA: TGTGCCAGCAGCGTAGAGGACAGGGGATGGTATGGCTACACCTTC.

The chain links TRBV6-5 to TRBJ2-1; D possibly corresponds to TRBD2 (7 bases). The V end was cut by 2 bases, the J end by 8 bases, with 16 bases between. Germline V gene lookup returns CDR1 MNHEY and CDR2 SVGAGI. CDR3 length: 15 residues. The CDR3 DNA follows: TGTGCCAGCAGTTACGGGGGGGCGAGGAACTATGAGCAGTTCTTC. This encodes CASSYGGARNYEQFF.

Worth noting for this clone: The sample holds other DNA sequences that translate to the same CDR3. The chain recombines TRBV28 with TRBJ2-7; D is ambiguous. CDR1 MDHEN and CDR2 SYDVKM come from the germline V gene. Trimming removed 1 base from V and 0 bases from J, with 10 bases in between. This CDR3 has 15 residues. The CDR3 reads CASSLYAGSSYEQYF. The CDR3 bases are TGTGCCAGCAGTTTATACGCAGGAAGCTCCTACGAGCAGTACTTC.

This clone was found a few times. J is TRBJ1-3 and V is TRBV15; no definite D call. Germline V gives CDR1 LNHNV, CDR2 YYDKDF (reference sequence). Deletions cut 5 bases from V and 4 bases from J, with 6 bases between. This CDR3 region has 12 residues. This CDR3 reads CATSAPGNTIYF. The CDR3 nucleotides are TGTGCCACCAGCGCACCGGGAAACACCATATATTTT.

The V call is TRBV18, the J call TRBJ2-2; 8 bases match TRBD2. The junction had 6 bases not matched to a gene; V was cut back by 3 bases and J by 0 bases. Germline CDR1 reads KGHSH; CDR2 reads LQKENI. This CDR3 has 17 amino acids. The CDR3 reads CASSPQTGGSNTGELFF. The CDR3 nucleotides read TGTGCCAGCTCACCCCAAACGGGGGGGTCGAACACCGGGGAGCTGTTTTTT.

This clone was counted a single time. The chain has TRBV5-4 and TRBJ2-2, with 7 bases that match TRBD1. The CDR3 has 14 amino acids. The ends lost 4 bases at V and 8 bases at J; junction bases unmatched: 8. The germline CDR1 and CDR2 sequences are SGHNT and YYREEE (reference sequence). The CDR3 sequence: CASSQNRGPGELFF. The CDR3 DNA sequence: TGTGCCAGCAGCCAGAACAGGGGTCCAGGGGAGCTGTTTTTT.

This clone was seen only once. V is TRBV7-6 and J is TRBJ1-4; 8 nucleotides agree with TRBD1. Germline-derived CDR1 and CDR2 are SGHVS and FNYEAQ. V shed 5 bases and J 2 bases; nucleotides not matched to a gene: 10. The CDR3 spans 17 residues. The CDR3 loop is CASSTGQGGGTNEKLFF. CDR3 DNA: TGTGCCAGCAGCACCGGACAGGGAGGAGGTACTAATGAAAAACTGTTTTTT.

The chain employs TRBV27 and TRBJ1-2, with 8 positions matching TRBD1. CDR3 size: 15 residues. From germline, CDR1 is MNHEY and CDR2 SMNVEV (reference sequence). V shed 3 bases and J 8 bases; nucleotides not matched to a gene: 11. The chain's CDR3 is CASSFLPDRAGGYTF. For the CDR3, the DNA is TGTGCCAGCAGTTTTCTTCCGGACAGGGCGGGGGGCTACACCTTC.